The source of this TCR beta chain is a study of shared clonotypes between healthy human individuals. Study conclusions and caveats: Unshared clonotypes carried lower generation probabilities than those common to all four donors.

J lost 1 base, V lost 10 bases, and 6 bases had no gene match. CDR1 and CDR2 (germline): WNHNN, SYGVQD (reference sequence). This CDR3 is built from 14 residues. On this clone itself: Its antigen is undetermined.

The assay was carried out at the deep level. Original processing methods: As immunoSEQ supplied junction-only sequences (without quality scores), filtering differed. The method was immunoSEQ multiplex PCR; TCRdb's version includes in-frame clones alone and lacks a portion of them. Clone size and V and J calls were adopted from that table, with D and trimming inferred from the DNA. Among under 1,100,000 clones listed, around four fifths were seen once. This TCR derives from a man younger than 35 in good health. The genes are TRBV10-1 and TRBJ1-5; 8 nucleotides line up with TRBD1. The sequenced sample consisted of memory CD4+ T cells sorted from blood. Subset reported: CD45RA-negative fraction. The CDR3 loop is CATGQGLSNQPQHF. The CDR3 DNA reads TGCGCCACCGGACAGGGCCTAAGCAATCAGCCCCAGCATTTT.